Detailed here is one TCR beta chain. CDR1 is SGHVS and CDR2 is FQNEAQ in the germline V gene. The CDR3 is 15 amino acids. V lost 1 base, J lost 7 bases, and 13 bases lay in between. The record originates from a study of blood T cell repertoires in COVID-19. Looking at the study overall: Sites in the United States, Italy and Spain provided acute and convalescent COVID-19 samples. Sources were T cells, B-cell-depleted T cells, or PBMCs; the material itself was cDNA or gDNA.

Methods used by the authors: Estimates of nucleated cell counts were drawn from the amplification of reference gene primers. TCRdb keeps only in-frame clones here, not all; method: immunoSEQ multiplex PCR. D and trimming come from the DNA, and the V and J calls and clone size come from that table. Among about 70,000 clones listed, over 70% were seen once. V gene TRBV7-8 combines with J gene TRBJ2-2; a weak D match, TRBD1 (6 bases). The origin of this receptor is a human donor in a cohort sampled during active COVID-19. The source material was peripheral blood. CDR3 sequence reads: CASSLVRGEVGELFF. The CDR3 bases are TGTGCCAGCAGCTTAGTCAGGGGTGAGGTCGGGGAGCTGTTTTTT.